This T cell receptor (beta chain) came from a study of blood T cell repertoires in COVID-19. Background on the study: Samples taken during acute and convalescent COVID-19 were collected in the United States, Italy and Spain. T cells, B-cell-depleted T cells, or PBMCs supplied cDNA or gDNA.

The data were produced by immunoSEQ multiplex PCR, yet TCRdb's version contains in-frame clones alone and is incomplete. This sample has 100,000 to 150,000 clones, with 86% found just once. This CDR3 region has 16 residues. Trimming took 0 bases from V and 5 from J; bases not matched to a gene: 7. The germline V gene has CDR1 MNHEY and CDR2 SVGEGT. This clone was seen repeatedly, ten times or more. The V gene is TRBV6-2 or TRBV6-3, the J gene TRBJ1-1, with 9 nucleotides matching TRBD1. The TCR comes from a man between 35 and 55 years old with acute or convalescent COVID-19. The sequencing sample was made of peripheral blood. The CDR3 bases are TGTGCCAGCAGTTACTCGGGGACAGGGAGGGGAACTGAAGCTTTCTTT. Its translation: CASSYSGTGRGTEAFF.